Each of the 30 T cell receptor beta chains below was sequenced from the same sample in a study of blood T cells in healthy people across ages (dated by TCRdb to the mid-2010s). The library was prepared using 5' RACE. TCRdb shows the sequencer as Illumina HiSeq 2500. A second PCR of roughly 7 to 12 cycles was performed with a sample-barcoded 5' primer and a J-beta primer mix. In TCRdb, the public reads were trimmed at Q25 with fastp and aligned with MiXCR, with productive beta chains retained. For every CDR3 protein sequence, its rows merge into one entry that carries the most common genes and DNA. The sample table contains 1.5 million to 2 million distinct CDR3 sequences; only one count was recorded for approximately 28% of them. 7.7% of the sample is taken by the ten largest. Sample: blood. The receptors originated from a woman aged 30 to 39 in good health.

The J gene is TRBJ1-5, the V gene TRBV7-2; 7 positions match TRBD1. V gave up 1 base and J gave up 6 bases; unmatched junction bases: 6. The CDR3 covers 15 residues. Germline V gene data show CDR1 as SGHTA and CDR2 as FQGNSA. DNA of the CDR3: TGTGCCAGCAGCTTAGGGGAGACAGGGACTCAGCCCCAGCATTTT. Translation: CASSLGETGTQPQHF. The full variable domain, completed using reference TRBV7-2 and TRBJ1-5, is GAGVSQSPSNKVTEKGKDVELRCDPISGHTALYWYRQSLGQGLEFLIYFQGNSAPDKSGLPSDRFSAERTGGSVSTLTIQRTQQEDSAVYLCASSLGETGTQPQHFGDGTRLSIL.

In this sample, this clonotype turned up a few times. The chain uses TRBV4-1 and TRBJ1-1; no reliable D call. CDR3 length: 14 residues. V was shortened by 0 bases and J by 9 bases, with 14 bases between the two germline ends. Germline-derived CDR1 and CDR2 are MGHRA and YSYEKL. Here the CDR3 reads CASSQEGIGLQAFF. The CDR3 DNA reads as TGCGCCAGCAGCCAAGAAGGAATCGGACTACAAGCTTTCTTT.

The chain employs TRBV12-3 or TRBV12-4 and TRBJ2-2, with TRBD1 identical over 7 bases. V gave up 7 bases and J gave up 1 base; unmatched junction bases: 6. The CDR3 runs 15 residues. CDR3 protein: CASKLGTENTGELFF. In nucleotides, the CDR3 is TGTGCCAGCAAATTAGGGACAGAGAACACCGGGGAGCTGTTTTTT.

This clonotype has a handful of counts. This chain uses TRBV7-2 with TRBJ2-7, with TRBD2 matching over 7 bases. The CDR3 has 17 amino acids. J gave up 3 bases and V 0 bases, and 11 bases lay outside the gene matches. Germline V lookup: CDR1 SGHTA, CDR2 FQGNSA. In DNA form, the CDR3 reads TGTGCCAGCAGCTTAGCGCCGGTTAGGCGGGGGAACTACGAGCAGTACTTC. Amino acid sequence: CASSLAPVRRGNYEQYF.

This chain connects TRBV7-9 to TRBJ2-5, with D unresolved. The CDR3 is 15 residues long. The germline gives CDR1 SEHNR, CDR2 FQNEAQ (reference sequence). Trimming stripped 1 base from V and 1 base from J, with 10 bases between. In DNA, the CDR3 is TGTGCCAGCAGCTTAGTTGGAGACCTCCAAGAGACCCAGTACTTC. The encoded protein is CASSLVGDLQETQYF.

This clonotype has just a few counts. The V gene is TRBV2, the J gene TRBJ2-5, with D unclear. The CDR3 runs 12 residues. The germline CDR1 and CDR2 sequences are SNHLY and FYNNEI. The germline V and J ends were trimmed by 5 bases and 10 bases, with 14 bases remaining between them. The CDR3 reads CASSLTERGQYF. The CDR3 DNA reads TGTGCCAGCAGTTTAACAGAGCGCGGCCAGTACTTC.

The J gene is TRBJ2-3, the V gene TRBV12-3 or TRBV12-4; TRBD2 matches 13 bases. Unmatched junction bases numbered 9, after V lost 5 bases and J lost 7 bases. The CDR3 totals 16 residues. CDR3 loop: CASSLRTSGSEYTQYF. The CDR3 nucleotides are TGTGCCAGCAGTCTTCGGACTAGCGGGAGCGAGTATACGCAGTATTTT.

The genes are TRBV28 and TRBJ1-3; 7 positions match TRBD1. This CDR3 comprises 15 residues. Germline-derived CDR1 and CDR2 are MDHEN and SYDVKM. Losses at the gene ends were 4 bases for V and 5 bases for J; bases not matched to a gene: 8. CDR3 amino acids: CASSSARDRRNTIYF. CDR3 sequence (DNA): TGTGCCAGCAGTTCAGCCCGGGACAGAAGAAACACCATATATTTT.

This clonotype was found a few times. The V call is TRBV9, the J call TRBJ2-1; D perhaps matches TRBD2 (5 bases). Trimming shortened V by 2 bases and J by 9 bases, and 6 bases separated the two germline ends. Germline V CDR1 and CDR2: SGDLS, YYNGEE. The CDR3 is made up of 11 amino acids. The DNA of the CDR3 is TGTGCCAGCAGCGTTGGGAGTGAGCAGTTCTTC. Amino acid sequence: CASSVGSEQFF.

The rearrangement uses TRBV14 and TRBJ2-3; 12 nucleotides agree with TRBD2. J lost 7 bases, V lost 1 base, and 6 bases had no gene match. Germline V gene lookup returns CDR1 SGHDN and CDR2 FVKESK. The CDR3 is 16 amino acids. CDR3 sequence (DNA): TGTGCCAGCAGCCAAGTGACTAGCGGGAGAAAAAATACGCAGTATTTT. Amino acid sequence: CASSQVTSGRKNTQYF. The variable domain in full, with the rest retrieved from reference TRBV14 and TRBJ2-3, is EAGVTQFPSHSVIEKGQTVTLRCDPISGHDNLYWYRRVMGKEIKFLLHFVKESKQDESGMPNNRFLAERTGGTYSTLKVQPAELEDSGVYFCASSQVTSGRKNTQYFGPGTRLTVL.

This clonotype was picked up a small number of times. V and J are TRBV6-4 and TRBJ2-1; D possibly matches TRBD1 or TRBD2 (6 bases each). Trimming pared 2 bases from V and 15 bases from J, leaving 17 bases between. This CDR3 is 13 amino acids long. Per the germline V gene, CDR1 is MRHNA and CDR2 is SNTAGT. The CDR3 bases are TGTGCCAGCAGTGACCAACAACCGGGGGCGGCGTTCTTC. Translation gives CASSDQQPGAAFF.

V usage is TRBV5-1 and J usage is TRBJ2-3, with 12 bases fitting TRBD2. The CDR3 runs 17 residues. Germline CDR1 SGHRS, CDR2 YFSETQ. J gave up 4 bases and V 0 bases, and 6 bases lay outside the gene matches. The CDR3 DNA reads TGCGCCAGCAGCTTGGCCGTTTCTAGCGGGAGGGCAGATACGCAGTATTTT. Encoded protein: CASSLAVSSGRADTQYF.

This chain uses TRBV30 with TRBJ2-6; the D call may be TRBD1 or TRBD2 (5 bases each). The CDR3 has 18 amino acids. Germline CDR1 reads GTSNPN; CDR2 reads SVGIG (reference sequence). V was pared by 0 bases and J by 1 base, with 16 bases between. The CDR3 DNA follows: TGTGCCTGGAGTGTAGGTCCGGGGCCCTCTTCTGGGGCCAACGTCCTGACTTTC. Amino acid sequence: CAWSVGPGPSSGANVLTF.

This clonotype was found a few times. At one of its ends the junction is not consistent with the germline gene, which may arise from a read error. CDR3 in DNA: TGTGCCGGCAGTTTTGGGCACAATGAGCAGTTCTTC. It specifies CAGSFGHNEQFF. The chain has TRBV12-3 or TRBV12-4 and TRBJ2-1, with D unclear. The CDR3 spans 12 residues.

V usage is TRBV7-9 and J usage is TRBJ1-5, with unresolved D. Germline V gives CDR1 SEHNR, CDR2 FQNEAQ (reference sequence). The V gene lost 5 bases and the J gene lost 8 bases, with 19 bases spanning the gap. The CDR3 extends over 15 amino acids. The CDR3 DNA follows: TGTGCCAGCAGCCCCCGGACGTGGCTCGAGGAGCCCCAGCATTTT. Translated: CASSPRTWLEEPQHF.

The genes are TRBV30 and TRBJ2-1; D call uncertain. Germline-derived CDR1 and CDR2 are GTSNPN and SVGIG (reference sequence). The CDR3 has 15 amino acids. The germline V and J ends were trimmed by 1 base and 6 bases, with 16 bases remaining between them. In DNA form, the CDR3 reads TGTGCCTGGAGTGGACCGGGCCTAACGGCCAATGAGCAGTTCTTC. Translation gives CAWSGPGLTANEQFF.

V and J are TRBV3-1 and TRBJ1-1; D gene uncertain. From germline, CDR1 is LGHDT and CDR2 YNNKEL (reference sequence). CDR3 length equals 13 residues. V was cut by 1 base and J by 11 bases, with 14 bases left in between. CDR3 DNA sequence: TGTGCCAGCAGCCAAGTCCCACTACAGATCGCTTTCTTT. Translation: CASSQVPLQIAFF.

The V and J genes are TRBV30 and TRBJ2-7; 14 bases are shared with TRBD2. This CDR3 region has 15 residues. V lost 5 bases and J lost 3; bases outside the gene matches: 6. Germline assignment: CDR1 GTSNPN and CDR2 SVGIG (reference sequence). The CDR3 DNA sequence: TGTGCCTGGGGGACTAGCGGGAGAAATTTCTACGAGCAGTACTTC. Translated, it gives CAWGTSGRNFYEQYF.

Turning to this clonotype: This may stem from a read error, because a much larger clone lies one nucleotide away. J is TRBJ2-5 and V is TRBV11-2; D not resolved. Germline lookup yields CDR1 SGHAT and CDR2 FQNNGV. V lost 4 bases to trimming and J lost 0 bases, with 6 bases between them. CDR3 size: 13 residues. The CDR3 region is CASSSAYQETQYF. The CDR3 coding sequence is TGTGCCAGCAGCTCAGCGTACCAAGAGACCCAGTACTTC.

This clonotype was found many times. The V call is TRBV27, the J call TRBJ2-7; no firm D call. Per the germline V gene, CDR1 is MNHEY and CDR2 is SMNVEV (reference sequence). The CDR3 is 13 amino acids. V was pared by 9 bases and J by 2 bases, with 14 bases between. CDR3 residues: CASRLGQAYEQYF. CDR3 DNA sequence: TGTGCCAGTCGACTTGGTCAAGCCTACGAGCAGTACTTC.

The J gene is TRBJ2-7, the V gene TRBV4-1; 9 nucleotides align to TRBD1. CDR1 is MGHRA, CDR2 YSYEKL, per germline. V was clipped by 1 base and J by 1 base; unmatched bases: 5. The CDR3 loop spans 16 amino acids. The CDR3 DNA is TGCGCCAGCAGCCAAGGACCGGGACAGGGTTCCTACGAGCAGTACTTC. Protein: CASSQGPGQGSYEQYF.

This clonotype was observed a few times. The J gene is TRBJ2-1, the V gene TRBV12-3 or TRBV12-4, with D possibly TRBD1 on 5 matching bases. There are 13 residues in the CDR3. V was clipped by 5 bases and J by 9 bases, with 14 bases between them. The DNA for the CDR3 is TGTGCCAGCAGTCCAACAGGAGCGAGTGAGCAGTTCTTC. Encoded protein: CASSPTGASEQFF.

The chain recombines TRBV5-1 with TRBJ1-1, with 8 positions matching TRBD1. With V trimmed by 4 bases and J by 6 bases, 5 bases remained unmatched. The CDR3 has 13 amino acids. In germline, CDR1 is SGHRS, CDR2 YFSETQ. The CDR3 DNA sequence: TGCGCCAGCAGCACGGGACAGGTCGCTGAAGCTTTCTTT. Translating it yields CASSTGQVAEAFF.

This clonotype was seen a handful of times. CDR3 sequence: CAIRLGQQGEAFF. In DNA, the CDR3 is TGTGCCATCAGGCTAGGACAGCAGGGTGAAGCTTTCTTT. V is TRBV10-3 and J is TRBJ1-1; TRBD1 is a possible D gene (6 bases). This CDR3 is built from 13 residues. V dropped 6 bases and J dropped 7 bases, with 15 bases sitting between them. Germline V CDR1 and CDR2: ENHRY, SYGVKD.

The V call is TRBV2, the J call TRBJ1-6; 11 nucleotides agree with TRBD1. Per the germline V gene, CDR1 is SNHLY and CDR2 is FYNNEI. J was trimmed by 10 bases and V by 6 bases; bases with no gene match: 5. The CDR3 contains 14 residues. The CDR3 sequence: CASRDGTGGSPLHF. The DNA for the CDR3 is TGTGCCAGCAGGGACGGGACAGGGGGATCACCCCTCCACTTT.

This chain connects TRBV9 to TRBJ2-7; D is possibly TRBD2 (5 bases). Trimming stripped 1 base from V and 6 bases from J, with 14 bases between. CDR3 length equals 14 residues. The germline V gene encodes CDR1 SGDLS and CDR2 YYNGEE. The CDR3 reads CASSVTPASGEQYF. The DNA of the CDR3 is TGTGCCAGCAGCGTAACCCCGGCAAGCGGCGAGCAGTACTTC.

V and J are TRBV11-1 and TRBJ2-4; 7 nucleotides line up with TRBD2. CDR1 is SGHAT, CDR2 FQDESV, per germline (reference sequence). The CDR3 sequence is 13 residues long. Losses at the gene ends were 5 bases for V and 15 bases for J; bases not matched to a gene: 13. The CDR3: CASSQRDFSERYF. The CDR3 DNA reads as TGTGCCAGCAGCCAGCGGGACTTCAGTGAGCGGTACTTC.

As regards this clonotype: Given a much more abundant clone one base away, this may be a read error. V gene TRBV6-5 combines with J gene TRBJ2-1; 7 bases are shared with TRBD2. Trimming removed 6 bases from V and 13 bases from J; junction bases left unmatched: 18. Germline CDR1 reads MNHEY; CDR2 reads SVGAGI. The CDR3 is made up of 15 amino acids. CDR3 DNA: TGTGCCAGCAGGAGCGCTGGGCTAGCGGAAGAGACCCAGTTCTTC. Residues: CASRSAGLAEETQFF.

The rearrangement joins TRBV18 to TRBJ1-2; unclear D gene. There are 13 residues in the CDR3. Trimming cost V 10 bases and J 3 bases, with 15 bases left between them. Per the germline V gene, CDR1 is KGHSH and CDR2 is LQKENI. CDR3 loop: CATTGRRDYGYTF. CDR3 coding DNA: TGTGCCACCACTGGGAGGAGGGACTATGGCTACACCTTC.

Only a few counts were recorded for this clonotype. This chain links TRBV5-6 with TRBJ2-5; 8 positions match TRBD2. The V segment lost 2 bases and the J segment 0 bases; nucleotides outside the gene matches: 6. The germline V gene has CDR1 SGHDT and CDR2 YYEEEE. This CDR3 comprises 16 residues. CDR3 nucleotide sequence: TGTGCCAGCAGCTTTGGACTAGCTGGCAACCAAGAGACCCAGTACTTC. It is translated as CASSFGLAGNQETQYF.